The text below deals with one TCR beta chain. Its specificity is not known. Germline CDR1 SGDLS, CDR2 YYNGEE. V lost 3 bases and J lost 8; bases outside the gene matches: 11. The CDR3 contains 15 residues. This record comes from a study of shared clonotypes between healthy human individuals. General observations from the study: Naive subsets typically showed greater estimated richness than memory subsets. It was anticipated that sequencing depth would influence how many clonotypes donors shared.

Only in-frame clones appear in the TCRdb table, and some are missing; sequencing was by immunoSEQ multiplex PCR. Counted here are around 1.4 million clones, less than 99% occurring once; the ten biggest clones make up approximately 0.4%. This sequence joins TRBV9 and TRBJ2-1; TRBD2 matches 7 bases. The sequence came from a man aged 30-40 years in good health. The source material was naive CD4+ T cells sorted from blood. The sample's subset: CD45RA+ positively selected. The CDR3 nucleotides read TGTGCCAGCAGCGCCTACCCGACTAGCCTTTATGAGCAGTTCTTC. Residues: CASSAYPTSLYEQFF.